The 25 T cell receptor beta chains below come from one sample, sequenced in a study of blood T cell repertoires in COVID-19. Assay used: immunoSEQ multiplex PCR; TCRdb lists only in-frame clones, some missing. The sample lists under 250,000 clones; approximately 85% were seen once. The sample consisted of peripheral blood. These receptors all stem from a woman between 65 and 79 years old with COVID-19, enrolled during active disease.

CDR3 in amino acids: CAWSEGTGPMNYGYTF. The CDR3 region has the DNA TGTGCCTGGAGTGAAGGGACAGGGCCGATGAACTATGGCTACACCTTC. The chain has TRBV30 and TRBJ1-2; 9 bases fit TRBD1. With 1 base clipped from V and 2 bases from J, the junction kept 8 bases outside the gene matches. The CDR3 covers 16 residues. The germline V gene encodes CDR1 GTSNPN and CDR2 SVGIG (reference sequence).

The chain carries TRBV11-3 and TRBJ2-7; TRBD1 matches 7 bases. Looked up from germline, CDR1 is SGHNT and CDR2 is YENEEA. The CDR3 has 15 residues. After removal of 5 bases from V and 5 bases from J, the junction contained 12 bases not matched to a gene. In DNA form, the CDR3 reads TGTGCCAGCAGCCCTCAGACAGGGCTTTCCCACGAGCAGTACTTC. This gives the protein CASSPQTGLSHEQYF.

The chain couples TRBV5-1 to TRBJ2-1, with 13 bases lining up with TRBD2. Germline V gives CDR1 SGHRS, CDR2 YFSETQ. This CDR3 is 16 amino acids long. The J segment lost 8 bases and the V segment lost 4 bases, leaving 9 bases of the junction unmatched. This chain's CDR3 is CASSGRTSGSVDEQFF. The CDR3 nucleotides are TGCGCCAGCAGCGGGAGGACTAGCGGGAGTGTCGATGAGCAGTTCTTC.

The gene calls are TRBV5-4 and TRBJ1-1; 7 nucleotides agree with TRBD1. Germline V gives CDR1 SGHNT, CDR2 YYREEE (reference sequence). Unmatched junction bases numbered 19, after V lost 4 bases and J lost 4 bases. This CDR3 is 18 amino acids long. CDR3 nucleotide sequence: TGTGCCAGCAGCCATGGGAGGTCAGCCTCCCAGGGGGTCACTGAAGCTTTCTTT. Translating gives CASSHGRSASQGVTEAFF.

V usage is TRBV3-1 (or the pseudogene TRBV3-2) and J usage is TRBJ1-1; D gene unclear. Trimming cost V 6 bases and J 4 bases, with 12 bases left between them. The CDR3 is made up of 13 amino acids. Germline V CDR1 and CDR2: LGHDT, YNNKEL (reference sequence). This CDR3 reads CASSPLWSTEAFF. The CDR3 coding sequence is TGTGCCAGCAGTCCTCTTTGGAGCACTGAAGCTTTCTTT.

CDR3 nucleotide sequence: TGTGCCAGCAGCTTAGAAGGGGTGGATGGCTACACCTTC. It encodes CASSLEGVDGYTF. V and J are TRBV7-9 and TRBJ1-2; D possibly corresponds to TRBD1 (5 bases). The CDR3 is 13 residues long. Between the trimmed V and J ends, which lost 1 base and 6 bases, there was a span of 9 bases. Per the germline V gene, CDR1 is SEHNR and CDR2 is FQNEAQ (reference sequence).

This clone occurred a few times. The V call is TRBV18, the J call TRBJ1-6, with D perhaps matching TRBD1 (5 bases). Germline V gives CDR1 KGHSH, CDR2 LQKENI. Trimming removed 1 base at V and 7 bases at J, with 11 bases between. The CDR3 consists of 15 residues. For the CDR3, the DNA is TGTGCCAGCTCACCACAGCCTCCAGGGAATTCACCCCTCCACTTT. Amino acids: CASSPQPPGNSPLHF.

The CDR3 reads CASSEWARISYGYTF. The DNA of the CDR3 is TGTGCCAGCAGTGAGTGGGCCAGGATATCCTATGGCTACACCTTC. The chain combines TRBV2 with TRBJ1-2, with no clear D. The CDR3 has 15 residues. CDR1 is SNHLY, CDR2 FYNNEI, per germline. Trimming shortened V by 3 bases and J by 4 bases, and 15 bases separated the two germline ends.

This chain links TRBV27 with TRBJ2-1, with 12 bases that match TRBD2. V lost 4 bases and J lost 8; bases outside the gene matches: 12. The CDR3 has 17 amino acids. Germline-derived CDR1 and CDR2 are MNHEY and SMNVEV (reference sequence). CDR3 nucleotide sequence: TGTGCCAGCAGTTCCCACCTCACTAGCGGGAGGTACGATGAGCAGTTCTTC. Protein sequence: CASSSHLTSGRYDEQFF.

V usage is TRBV6-2 or TRBV6-3 and J usage is TRBJ2-7, with 7 positions matching TRBD2. CDR3 size: 12 residues. Per the germline V gene, CDR1 is MNHEY and CDR2 is SVGEGT. J gave up 7 bases and V 2 bases, and 2 bases lay outside the gene matches. The CDR3 nucleotides read TGTGCCAGCAGTTACCGCGGGGGAGAGCAGTACTTC. Translating it yields CASSYRGGEQYF.

This clone appeared once. The V and J genes are TRBV3-1 (or the pseudogene TRBV3-2) and TRBJ1-6; D is uncertain. Germline V lookup: CDR1 LGHDT, CDR2 YNNKEL (reference sequence). This CDR3 has 13 residues. V gave up 0 bases and J gave up 10 bases, with 7 bases separating them. The CDR3 region is CASSQDPRSPLHF. CDR3 DNA: TGTGCCAGCAGCCAAGATCCGAGGTCACCCCTCCACTTT.

The rearrangement joins TRBV6-1 to TRBJ1-1; perhaps TRBD1 as D (6 bases). Trimming left V 2 bases short and J 4 bases short, with 8 bases between. The CDR3 has 13 residues. Germline CDR1 and CDR2: MNHNS and SASEGT. The CDR3 DNA follows: TGTGCCAGCAGTGAATACAGGGCCACTGAAGCTTTCTTT. Amino acids: CASSEYRATEAFF.

This clone was detected a few times. V is TRBV13 and J is TRBJ2-1, with TRBD2 matching over 9 bases. With 1 base clipped from V and 4 bases from J, the junction kept 8 bases outside the gene matches. This CDR3 comprises 17 residues. Germline V gives CDR1 PRHDT, CDR2 FYEKMQ (reference sequence). The CDR3 DNA follows: TGTGCCAGCAGCTTAGTGGCTAGCGGGAAGATGTACAATGAGCAGTTCTTC. Translating gives CASSLVASGKMYNEQFF.

The chain joins TRBV19 to TRBJ1-2, with 7 bases lining up with TRBD1. V gave up 6 bases and J gave up 4 bases; unmatched junction bases: 14. Per germline, CDR1 LNHDA and CDR2 SQIVND (reference sequence). The CDR3 contains 16 residues. The CDR3 nucleotides are TGTGCCAGTAGACAGGGGCTTAGCCTGCTAGGCTATGGCTACACCTTC. Its translation is CASRQGLSLLGYGYTF.

J is TRBJ2-7 and V is TRBV5-1, with 10 positions matching TRBD1. This CDR3 is 14 amino acids long. The germline V gene encodes CDR1 SGHRS and CDR2 YFSETQ. Trimming removed 5 bases from V and 5 bases from J; junction bases left unmatched: 7. In DNA, the CDR3 is TGCGCCAGCAGAACGGGGACAGGGGACGACGAGCAGTACTTC. Translation gives CASRTGTGDDEQYF.

V gene TRBV30 combines with J gene TRBJ1-1; 7 bases fit TRBD1. CDR1 and CDR2 (germline): GTSNPN, SVGIG (reference sequence). The CDR3 is 13 amino acids. The V and J ends lost 1 base and 5 bases, in that order; junction bases with no gene match: 4. CDR3 amino acids: CAWSGQGRTEAFF. For the CDR3, the DNA is TGTGCCTGGAGTGGACAGGGCCGGACTGAAGCTTTCTTT.

This rearrangement joins TRBV12-3 or TRBV12-4 to TRBJ2-1, with 7 bases aligning to TRBD1. The CDR3 runs 13 residues. After removal of 6 bases from V and 9 bases from J, the junction contained 8 bases not matched to a gene. The CDR3 DNA reads as TGTGCCAGCAGGGGGACAGCGTACTCTGAGCAGTTCTTC. Protein sequence: CASRGTAYSEQFF.

The chain is built from TRBV18 and TRBJ1-5, with a weak D call TRBD1 (5 bases). CDR3 length: 17 residues. The V and J ends lost 1 base and 3 bases respectively, with 16 bases between them. Germline V gene sequence: CDR1 KGHSH, CDR2 LQKENI. The CDR3 loop reads CASSPQQGGGINQPQHF. The CDR3, as DNA: TGTGCCAGCTCACCACAGCAGGGAGGTGGTATCAATCAGCCCCAGCATTTT.

V usage is TRBV18 and J usage is TRBJ2-5; 8 bases agree with TRBD1. The CDR3 runs 16 residues. Germline-derived CDR1 and CDR2 are KGHSH and LQKENI. V dropped 2 bases and J dropped 4; count of bases not matched to a gene: 9. The CDR3 protein is CASSPGDRPMGETQYF. CDR3 coding DNA: TGTGCCAGCTCACCAGGGGACAGGCCTATGGGAGAGACCCAGTACTTC.

Here the CDR3 DNA reads TGTGCCAGTAGTATGACCCAAGAGATTGGACAGCGCTACACCTTC. Translated, it gives CASSMTQEIGQRYTF. The rearrangement uses TRBV19 and TRBJ1-2; TRBD1 might be the D (6 bases). CDR1 LNHDA and CDR2 SQIVND come from the germline V gene (reference sequence). The CDR3 has 15 amino acids. V shed 3 bases and J shed 9 bases, with 20 bases lying between them.

CDR3: CASSLDPGGNQKLFF. The DNA of the CDR3 is TGTGCCAGCAGCTTAGATCCCGGAGGGAATCAAAAACTGTTTTTT. The chain recombines TRBV11-2 with TRBJ1-4, with D unclear. V was pared by 0 bases and J by 9 bases, with 14 bases between. CDR3 length: 15 amino acids. CDR1 SGHAT and CDR2 FQNNGV come from the germline V gene.

The chain employs TRBV27 and TRBJ2-7, with a tentative D call TRBD1 (6 bases). Germline CDR1 reads MNHEY; CDR2 reads SMNVEV (reference sequence). The V gene lost 5 bases and the J gene lost 4 bases, with 18 bases spanning the gap. The CDR3 sequence is 15 residues long. Written as DNA, the CDR3 is TGTGCCAGCAGTCCCAACGGGACACCATATTACGAGCAGTACTTC. This codes for CASSPNGTPYYEQYF.

The chain employs TRBV6-2 or TRBV6-3 and TRBJ1-6, with a possible D match to TRBD1 (5 bases). The CDR3 totals 13 residues. The V end was cut by 4 bases, the J end by 8 bases, with 9 bases between. The germline CDR1 and CDR2 sequences are MNHEY and SVGEGT. Here the CDR3 DNA reads TGTGCCAGCAGTTCCAGGGTGGATTCACCCCTCCACTTT. Residues: CASSSRVDSPLHF.

To note about this clone: Other DNA sequences of this sample code for an identical CDR3. CDR3 in DNA: TGTGCCAGCAGCTTTTCAGGGGGCGCGGAGACCCAGTACTTC. Translating it yields CASSFSGGAETQYF. V is TRBV7-2 and J is TRBJ2-5; 8 bases line up with TRBD1. Germline V gene data show CDR1 as SGHTA and CDR2 as FQGNSA. CDR3 length equals 14 residues. Trimming at V came to 3 bases and at J to 5 bases, leaving 5 bases not matched to a gene.

CDR3 in amino acids: CASSRGQGRGYTF. CDR3 sequence (DNA): TGTGCCAGCAGCCGCGGACAGGGTAGAGGCTACACCTTC. The chain combines TRBV12-3 or TRBV12-4 with TRBJ1-2; TRBD1 matches at 8 bases. V was clipped by 6 bases and J by 8 bases; unmatched bases: 8. The CDR3 spans 13 residues.